These 10 T cell receptor beta chains share one sample of origin, sequenced in a study of T-cell reconstitution after alpha-beta-depleted transplantation in children. Construction of the TCRbeta library involved unique molecular identifiers. TCRdb re-called the PCR reads through MiXCR, storing one row per CDR3 protein. The sample gives 500,000 or so distinct CDR3 sequences, 9.5% to 12% of which show up once; about 15% is in the top ten. Sequences were derived from PBMCs, mostly from graft donor cells, sampled 180 days after TCRalphabeta/CD19-depleted stem cell transplant. All receptors come from a female patient between 2 and 15 years old who had a stem cell transplant for aplastic anemia, so the T cells may come from the graft donor.

In its sample, this clonotype was seen a few times. This sequence joins TRBV5-1 and TRBJ2-2; TRBD2 agrees at 14 bases. Germline CDR1 reads SGHRS; CDR2 reads YFSETQ. The V and J ends lost 1 base and 7 bases, in that order; junction bases with no gene match: 15. CDR3 length: 20 residues. The CDR3 loop reads CASSLPTTGTSGSDIGELFF. The CDR3 DNA reads TGCGCCAGCAGCTTGCCGACCACCGGGACTAGCGGGAGTGACATCGGGGAGCTGTTTTTT. The full variable domain, completed using reference TRBV5-1 and TRBJ2-2, is KAGVTQTPRYLIKTRGQQVTLSCSPISGHRSVSWYQQTPGQGLQFLFEYFSETQRNKGNFPGRFSGRQFSNSRSEMNVSTLELGDSALYLCASSLPTTGTSGSDIGELFFGEGSRLTVL.

This clonotype was picked up many times. The chain combines TRBV6-1 with TRBJ2-5, with 10 bases that match TRBD2. The trim removed 2 bases at V and 3 bases at J, leaving 18 bases unmatched. This CDR3 spans 20 amino acids. Germline values: CDR1 MNHNS, CDR2 SASEGT. The DNA for the CDR3 is TGTGCCAGCAGTGAACCGGACGTATTGGGACTAGCGTTTGGGGAAGAGACCCAGTACTTC. Translated: CASSEPDVLGLAFGEETQYF.

This chain connects TRBV28 to TRBJ2-7, with D tentatively TRBD1 (6 bases). The V end lost 5 bases, the J end lost 3 bases, and 17 bases lay between the germline ends. This CDR3 has 15 amino acids. Germline V gene data show CDR1 as MDHEN and CDR2 as SYDVKM. The CDR3, as DNA: TGTGCCAGCAGTCCCTACCAACAGGGCGACTACGAGCAGTACTTC. Protein: CASSPYQQGDYEQYF.

This clonotype came up a few times. The CDR3 DNA follows: TGTGCCAGCACCTGGTCTGGGGCCAACGTCCTGACTTTC. Its protein product is CASTWSGANVLTF. V usage is TRBV12-3 or TRBV12-4 and J usage is TRBJ2-6, with D unclear. Deletions cut 7 bases from V and 1 base from J, with 5 bases between. This CDR3 region has 13 residues.

The chain couples TRBV4-3 to TRBJ2-1; D not resolved. This CDR3 has 12 amino acids. With 1 base removed from V and 7 bases from J, the gap between germline ends came to 5 bases. Looked up from germline, CDR1 is LGHNA and CDR2 is YSLEER. This CDR3 reads CASSQVWNEQFF. The CDR3 region has the DNA TGCGCCAGCAGCCAAGTTTGGAATGAGCAGTTCTTC.

This clonotype was seen a few times. The chain combines TRBV3-1 with TRBJ2-2; a possible D gene is TRBD1 (5 bases). Germline V CDR1 and CDR2: LGHDT, YNNKEL (reference sequence). The CDR3 has 13 residues. The ends were cut back, 3 bases at V and 6 bases at J, with 8 bases in the middle. This CDR3 is CASSHWGPGELFF. CDR3 sequence (DNA): TGTGCCAGCAGCCATTGGGGCCCCGGGGAGCTGTTTTTT.

The chain combines TRBV20-1 with TRBJ1-5, with a possible D match to TRBD1 (6 bases). Germline V gene lookup returns CDR1 DFQATT and CDR2 SNEGSKA (reference sequence). V was clipped by 3 bases and J by 1 base, with 19 bases between them. CDR3 length: 17 amino acids. The DNA of the CDR3 is TGCAGTGCTAGGGGCAGGGGATGGTATCCAAGCAATCAGCCCCAGCATTTT. Protein: CSARGRGWYPSNQPQHF.

There are a few counts of this clonotype. The chain carries TRBV20-1 and TRBJ1-6; 9 positions agree with TRBD1. Per germline, CDR1 DFQATT and CDR2 SNEGSKA (reference sequence). The CDR3 consists of 12 residues. Losses at the gene ends were 3 bases for V and 9 bases for J; bases not matched to a gene: 0. CDR3 region: CSARDRGSPLHF. The DNA of the CDR3 is TGCAGTGCTAGGGACAGGGGTTCACCCCTCCACTTT.

The rearrangement links TRBV20-1 to TRBJ2-7, with D perhaps TRBD2 (6 bases). This CDR3 is 13 amino acids long. Germline V gene sequence: CDR1 DFQATT, CDR2 SNEGSKA (reference sequence). V lost 6 bases and J 1 base, leaving 13 bases between the germline ends. The CDR3, as DNA: TGCAGTGCCTTTAGCGGCAAGTCCTACGAGCAGTACTTC. The encoded protein is CSAFSGKSYEQYF.

The chain uses TRBV4-3 and TRBJ2-1, with D possibly matching TRBD2 (5 bases). This CDR3 region has 18 residues. CDR1 and CDR2 (germline): LGHNA, YSLEER. Between the trimmed V and J ends, which lost 3 bases and 2 bases, there was a span of 20 bases. The CDR3 region has the DNA TGCGCCAGCAGCCACCTACGGGGTACCTTATTGACCTACAATGAGCAGTTCTTC. The encoded protein is CASSHLRGTLLTYNEQFF.